This T cell receptor beta chain was sequenced in a study of T cells in Graves' hyperthyroidism and ophthalmopathy (dated by TCRdb to the late 2010s). For context, the study as a whole: Peripheral blood samples were taken at the time of initial diagnosis, prior to any treatment. TCR V-J signatures able to tell the groups apart were searched for in a discovery cohort of 100 or so patients, of whom roughly 42 had Graves' ophthalmopathy and 55 to 60 had stable Graves' hyperthyroidism. Whether ophthalmopathy could be predicted prospectively was tested in an independent validation cohort made up of under 20 hyperthyroidism patients plus 17 patients who later progressed to ophthalmopathy. The 75 to 100 discovery patients were randomly split 7:3 into training and test sets. In addition, the study compared T-cell repertoires in thyroid tissue and in blood from roughly six Graves' hyperthyroidism patients. Following sampling, methimazole starting at 30 mg daily was given to hyperthyroidism patients, and high-dose intravenous methylprednisolone was given to ophthalmopathy patients. The paper describes TCR Vbeta CDR3 sequencing of 135 peripheral blood samples, made up of some 40 ophthalmopathy patients, some 80 hyperthyroidism patients and around 17 progressor patients. What the study reported, not specific to this receptor: A model built on a 13 V-J signature distinguished ophthalmopathy from stable hyperthyroidism, reaching around 88% sensitivity and 81.08% specificity in cross-validation and 80%/75% in testing. During validation, the model predicted progression to ophthalmopathy a median of approximately six months ahead of onset, with roughly 65% sensitivity and 72.22% specificity. Blood samples also contained most of the expanded thyroid clonotypes (frequency above 0.001), which suggests that blood repertoires may reflect thyroid immune responses. No statistical method was used to set the sample size in advance, and investigators knew the group allocation.

The TCR beta CDR3 regions were amplified from RNA transcripts. For the first round of RT-PCR on the TCR CDR3, the HTBI primer set was used together with the Qiagen OneStep RT-PCR kit. A second multiplex PCR round built the libraries, followed by size selection and purification. Libraries were sequenced paired-end with 100 bp reads on an Illumina HiSeq2000. The study's processing was this. SOAPnuke was used to process the raw data, with reads discarded if the reads contained adapters or uncalled bases, had a mean Phred below 15, or lacked an exact constant-primer or identifier match. High-quality paired reads were merged using COPE v1.2.5, and each unique nucleotide sequence was defined as a clonotype. MiTCR v1.1 was used to align clonotypes to the IMGT TRBV, TRBD and TRBJ reference segments. Only V-J combinations with frequency above 0.0001, covering 99% to 99.2% of repertoires, were analysed. The TCS score was defined as the ratio of F50 (clonal expansion) to E x V (chaos), calculated using BLOSUM62-based TCRdist between CDR3 peptides within each V-J. Welch's t-statistics and random forest reduced approximately 520 V-J features to 13, which were used in a naive Bayes classifier (R e1071). TCRdb's own reprocessing of the public reads used fastp at Q25 and MiXCR and kept productive beta chains. Each record represents a unique CDR3 protein, reported with the most common genes and DNA among its rows. None of the V and J calls come from the authors' own analysis; TCRdb made them. The sample table records under 350,000 distinct CDR3 sequences; 21% of these occur just once. Over 40% of the sample comes from the top ten.

CDR1 and CDR2, per the germline V gene (reference sequence), are MNHEY and SMNVEV. V lost 4 bases and J lost 1 base, and the count of bases not matched to a germline gene is 4. The CDR3 runs 15 residues from the cysteine to the phenylalanine. The entry retains the CDR3 DNA only, 45 bases that are in frame from base 1. This clonotype was observed at least ten times. This receptor's antigen is unknown. No base-level quality is on record; no much larger clone is a single base apart. A patient counted as having stable Graves' hyperthyroidism if no progression to ophthalmopathy occurred over 18 months of follow-up. Hyperthyroidism patients were newly diagnosed, with disease duration under 2 months, and aged 18 to 65 years. The study excluded patients with uncontrolled infections, other autoimmune diseases, pregnancy or lactation. Diagnoses were established on the basis of clinical symptoms, serum thyroxine and TRAb, thyroid ultrasound, and orbital computed tomography. Ficoll-Paque density gradient centrifugation was used to isolate PBMCs from approximately 10 ml of fresh peripheral blood. Trizol reagent was used to extract total RNA, and RNA quality was then checked on an Agilent 2100 Bioanalyzer.

The source of this sequence is a woman aged 45-59 years with Graves' hyperthyroidism. Sequenced input: blood. The receptor chain draws on TRBV27 and TRBJ2-7, with 10 bases matching TRBD2. The CDR3 region: CASSSAAGGSYEQYF. The DNA is as follows: TGTGCCAGCAGTTCCGCAGCGGGAGGGTCCTACGAGCAGTACTTC.